This T cell receptor (beta chain) came from a study of T-cell memory formation after mild COVID-19. TCRdb re-called the 5' RACE reads through MiXCR, storing one row per CDR3 protein. The table records about 130,000 distinct CDR3 sequences, roughly 6% of them present only once. Study-wide results and limits: Clones that contracted clustered mainly in CM and EM if CD4+ and in EMRA if CD8+.

Turning to this clonotype: Antigen: not known.

The CDR3 totals 14 residues. CDR1 is DFQATT and CDR2 is SNEGSKA in the germline V gene (reference sequence). V was pared by 0 bases and J by 4 bases, with 12 bases between. The gene calls are TRBV20-1 and TRBJ1-1; a weak D match, TRBD1 (5 bases). The sequenced sample consisted of PBMCs or a T cell subset sorted from them (not recorded which). The clonotype originates from an adult woman who had mild COVID-19 (a few samples of this study predate the infection). Cell type and time point are not known. The CDR3: CSARDLYGATEAFF. For the CDR3, the DNA is TGCAGTGCTAGAGATCTCTATGGGGCCACTGAAGCTTTCTTT.